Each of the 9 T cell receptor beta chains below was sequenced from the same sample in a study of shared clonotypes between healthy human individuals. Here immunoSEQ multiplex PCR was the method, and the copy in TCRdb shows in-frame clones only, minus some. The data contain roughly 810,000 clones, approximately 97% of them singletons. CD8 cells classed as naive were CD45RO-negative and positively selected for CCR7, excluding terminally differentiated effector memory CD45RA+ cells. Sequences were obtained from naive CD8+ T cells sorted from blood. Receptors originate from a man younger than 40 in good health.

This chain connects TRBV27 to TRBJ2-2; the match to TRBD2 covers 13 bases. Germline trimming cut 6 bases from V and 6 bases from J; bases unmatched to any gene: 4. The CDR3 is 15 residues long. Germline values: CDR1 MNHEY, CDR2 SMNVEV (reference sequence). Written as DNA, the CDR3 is TGTGCCAGCAGACTAGCGGGAGGGCCCGCCGGGGAGCTGTTTTTT. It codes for CASRLAGGPAGELFF.

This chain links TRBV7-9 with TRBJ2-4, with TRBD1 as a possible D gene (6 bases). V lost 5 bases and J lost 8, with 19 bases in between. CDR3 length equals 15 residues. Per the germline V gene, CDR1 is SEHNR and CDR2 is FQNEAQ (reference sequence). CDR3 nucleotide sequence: TGTGCCAGCAGCGCCCACAACAGGGTTTTGGACATTCAGTACTTC. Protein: CASSAHNRVLDIQYF.

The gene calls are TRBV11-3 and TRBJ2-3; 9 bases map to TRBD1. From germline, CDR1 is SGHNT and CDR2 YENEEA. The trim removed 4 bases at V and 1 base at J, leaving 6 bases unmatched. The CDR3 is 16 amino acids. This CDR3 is CASSSRDRAGTDTQYF. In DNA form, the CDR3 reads TGTGCCAGCAGCTCACGGGACAGGGCCGGCACAGATACGCAGTATTTT.

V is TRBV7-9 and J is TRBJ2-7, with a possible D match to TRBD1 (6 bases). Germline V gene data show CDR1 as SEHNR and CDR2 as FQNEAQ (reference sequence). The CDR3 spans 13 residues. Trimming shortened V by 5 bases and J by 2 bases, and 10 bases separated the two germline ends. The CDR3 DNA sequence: TGTGCCAGCAGCGCCACAGGGCCCTACGAGCAGTACTTC. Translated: CASSATGPYEQYF.

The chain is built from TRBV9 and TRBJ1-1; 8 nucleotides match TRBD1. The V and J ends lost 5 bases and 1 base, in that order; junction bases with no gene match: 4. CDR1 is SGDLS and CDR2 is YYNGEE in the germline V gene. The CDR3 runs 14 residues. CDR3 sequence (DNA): TGTGCCAGCAGTCCGGGACAGGAGAACACTGAAGCTTTCTTT. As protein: CASSPGQENTEAFF.

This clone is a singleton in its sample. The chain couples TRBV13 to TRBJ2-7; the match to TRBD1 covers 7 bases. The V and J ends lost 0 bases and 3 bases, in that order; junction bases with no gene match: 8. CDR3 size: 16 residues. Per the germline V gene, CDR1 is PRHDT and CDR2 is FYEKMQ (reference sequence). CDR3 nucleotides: TGTGCCAGCAGCTTAGGACGGGACAGAGTAATCTACGAGCAGTACTTC. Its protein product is CASSLGRDRVIYEQYF.

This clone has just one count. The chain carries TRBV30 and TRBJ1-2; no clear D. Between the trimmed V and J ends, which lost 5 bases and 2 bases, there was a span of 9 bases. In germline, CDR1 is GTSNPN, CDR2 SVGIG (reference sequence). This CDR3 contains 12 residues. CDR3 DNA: TGTGCCTGGGATTACAAGAACTATGGCTACACCTTC. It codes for CAWDYKNYGYTF.

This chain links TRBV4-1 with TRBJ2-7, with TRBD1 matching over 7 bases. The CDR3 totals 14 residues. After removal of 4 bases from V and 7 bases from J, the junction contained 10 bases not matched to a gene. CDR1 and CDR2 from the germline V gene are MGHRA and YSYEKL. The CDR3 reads CASSLRDSLREQYF. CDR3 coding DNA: TGCGCCAGCAGCCTAAGGGACAGCCTCCGGGAGCAGTACTTC.

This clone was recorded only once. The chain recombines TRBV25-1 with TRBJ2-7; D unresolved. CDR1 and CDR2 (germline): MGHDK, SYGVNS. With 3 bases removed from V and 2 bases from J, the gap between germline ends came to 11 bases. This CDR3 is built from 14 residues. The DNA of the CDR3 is TGTGCCAGCAGTGATGTGAACCGGACCTACGAGCAGTACTTC. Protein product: CASSDVNRTYEQYF.